The clone carrying this TCR beta chain appeared a few times. These data belong to a study of blood T cell repertoires in COVID-19. Study-level background: T cells, B-cell-depleted T cells, or PBMCs provided the cDNA or gDNA that served as material.

Germline CDR1 LNHDA, CDR2 SQIVND (reference sequence). The CDR3 spans 13 residues. V was shortened by 3 bases and J by 7 bases, with 10 bases between the two germline ends. Assay used: immunoSEQ multiplex PCR; TCRdb lists only in-frame clones, some missing. The sample has about 320,000 clones; over 75% are singletons. V is TRBV19 and J is TRBJ2-1, with D perhaps matching TRBD2 (6 bases). This clonotype was obtained from a human donor in a cohort sampled during active COVID-19. The specimen was peripheral blood. This chain's CDR3 is CASSIPGRNEQFF. The CDR3 DNA reads as TGTGCCAGTAGTATCCCAGGGAGGAATGAGCAGTTCTTC.